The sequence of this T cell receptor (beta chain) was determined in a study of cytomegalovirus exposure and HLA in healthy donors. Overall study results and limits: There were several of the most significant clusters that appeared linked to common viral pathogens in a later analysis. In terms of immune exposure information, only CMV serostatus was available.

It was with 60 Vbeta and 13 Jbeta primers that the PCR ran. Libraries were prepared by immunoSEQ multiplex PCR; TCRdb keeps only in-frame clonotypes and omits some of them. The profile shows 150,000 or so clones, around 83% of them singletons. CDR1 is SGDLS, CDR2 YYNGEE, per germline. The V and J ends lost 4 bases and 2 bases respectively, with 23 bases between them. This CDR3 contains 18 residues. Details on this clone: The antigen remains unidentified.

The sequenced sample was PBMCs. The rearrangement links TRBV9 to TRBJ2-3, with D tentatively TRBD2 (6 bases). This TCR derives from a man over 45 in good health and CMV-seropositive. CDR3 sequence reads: CASSRLEGGRGATDTQYF. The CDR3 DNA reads TGTGCCAGCAGCCGTTTAGAAGGTGGGCGGGGCGCCACAGATACGCAGTATTTT. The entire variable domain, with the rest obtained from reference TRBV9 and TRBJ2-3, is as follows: DSGVTQTPKHLITATGQRVTLRCSPRSGDLSVYWYQQSLDQGLQFLIQYYNGEERAKGNILERFSAQQFPDLHSELNLSSLELGDSALYFCASSRLEGGRGATDTQYFGPGTRLTVL.